These T cell receptor beta chains were read from a single sample in a study of T-cell memory formation after mild COVID-19. TCRdb re-analysed the 5' RACE reads in MiXCR, keeping a single row per CDR3 protein. The sample lists 470,000 or so distinct CDR3 sequences; roughly 18% were seen once. The source material was PBMCs or a T cell subset sorted from them (not recorded which). The receptor source for this set is an adult woman who had mild COVID-19 (a few samples of this study predate the infection). Cell type and time point are not known. The CDR3 runs from the conserved cysteine through the conserved F or W. A D gene is named only where the DNA matches it firmly. Size values are once, few and many counts, or a class for expanded clones, and some rows have none.

abundance: few
len: 15
d_gene: -
j_gene: TRBJ2-2
v_gene: TRBV5-5
CDR3aa: CASSPGITNTGELFF
CDR3nt: TGTGCCAGCAGCCCGGGGATTACGAACACCGGGGAGCTGTTTTTT

abundance: -
len: 12
d_gene: TRBD1
j_gene: TRBJ1-1
v_gene: TRBV29-1
CDR3aa: CSVGQETNEAFF
CDR3nt: TGCAGCGTGGGACAGGAAACGAATGAAGCTTTCTTT

abundance: -
len: 12
d_gene: -
j_gene: TRBJ2-1
v_gene: TRBV7-9
CDR3aa: CASSLVGYEQFF
CDR3nt: TGTGCCAGCAGCTTAGTGGGGTATGAGCAGTTCTTC

abundance: few
len: 14
d_gene: TRBD2
j_gene: TRBJ2-1
v_gene: TRBV2
CDR3aa: CATLGTSVSNEQFF
CDR3nt: TGTGCCACCCTGGGGACTAGCGTAAGCAATGAGCAGTTCTTC

abundance: many
len: 14
d_gene: -
j_gene: TRBJ2-5
v_gene: TRBV20-1
CDR3aa: CSARSQKRSETQYF
CDR3nt: TGCAGTGCTCGGAGCCAGAAACGCTCGGAGACCCAGTACTTC

abundance: few
len: 14
d_gene: -
j_gene: TRBJ2-7
v_gene: TRBV5-1
CDR3aa: CASSDGSGLNEQYF
CDR3nt: TGCGCCAGCAGCGATGGAAGCGGGTTGAACGAGCAGTACTTC

abundance: many
len: 18
d_gene: TRBD1
j_gene: TRBJ1-5
v_gene: TRBV7-2
CDR3aa: CASSPGTGIYNSDQPQHF
CDR3nt: TGTGCCAGCAGCCCCGGGACAGGGATCTATAACTCGGATCAGCCCCAGCATTTT

abundance: many
len: 16
d_gene: -
j_gene: TRBJ2-2
v_gene: TRBV3-1
CDR3aa: CASSSGPGKNTGELFF
CDR3nt: TGTGCCAGCAGCTCCGGACCCGGAAAGAACACCGGGGAGCTGTTTTTT

abundance: few
len: 15
d_gene: TRBD2
j_gene: TRBJ2-5
v_gene: TRBV7-6
CDR3aa: CASSTSGGAQETQYF
CDR3nt: TGTGCCAGCAGCACTAGCGGGGGGGCCCAAGAGACCCAGTACTTC

abundance: -
len: 16
d_gene: -
j_gene: TRBJ1-2
v_gene: TRBV7-2
CDR3aa: CASSFRGVSQLGGYTF
CDR3nt: TGTGCCAGCAGCTTCCGAGGGGTATCGCAATTAGGTGGCTACACCTTC

abundance: many
len: 12
d_gene: TRBD1
j_gene: TRBJ1-2
v_gene: TRBV29-1
CDR3aa: CSARTGTDGYTF
CDR3nt: TGCAGCGCTCGGACAGGGACCGATGGCTACACCTTC

abundance: few
len: 15
d_gene: TRBD2
j_gene: TRBJ2-1
v_gene: TRBV6-5
CDR3aa: CASRPSGSHHNEQFF
CDR3nt: TGTGCCAGCAGACCCAGCGGGAGTCACCACAATGAGCAGTTCTTC

abundance: -
len: 18
d_gene: -
j_gene: TRBJ2-7
v_gene: TRBV4-2
CDR3aa: CASSQEVRQAGSSYEQYF
CDR3nt: TGTGCCAGCAGCCAAGAGGTCAGACAGGCGGGAAGCTCCTACGAGCAGTACTTC

abundance: -
len: 16
d_gene: TRBD2
j_gene: TRBJ2-2
v_gene: TRBV12-3/TRBV12-4
CDR3aa: CASSLGGFGNTGELFF
CDR3nt: TGTGCCAGCAGTTTGGGAGGGTTTGGAAACACCGGGGAGCTGTTTTTT

abundance: -
len: 13
d_gene: -
j_gene: TRBJ1-1
v_gene: TRBV29-1
CDR3aa: CSLGQDMNTEAFF
CDR3nt: TGCAGCCTAGGGCAGGACATGAACACTGAAGCTTTCTTT

abundance: -
len: 15
d_gene: -
j_gene: TRBJ1-1
v_gene: TRBV5-5
CDR3aa: CASSLNTRPYTEAFF
CDR3nt: TGTGCCAGCAGCCTTAATACAAGACCGTACACTGAAGCTTTCTTT

abundance: -
len: 14
d_gene: TRBD1
j_gene: TRBJ1-4
v_gene: TRBV5-6
CDR3aa: CASSIGTVDEKLFF
CDR3nt: TGTGCCAGCAGCATCGGGACAGTAGATGAAAAACTGTTTTTT

abundance: -
len: 13
d_gene: -
j_gene: TRBJ1-2
v_gene: TRBV6-1
CDR3aa: CASSDPGAWGYTF
CDR3nt: TGTGCCAGCAGTGATCCAGGGGCGTGGGGCTACACCTTC

abundance: few
len: 13
d_gene: -
j_gene: TRBJ1-2
v_gene: TRBV12-3/TRBV12-4
CDR3aa: CASRLTANYGYTF
CDR3nt: TGTGCCAGCAGACTGACAGCTAACTATGGCTACACCTTC

abundance: few
len: 13
d_gene: -
j_gene: TRBJ1-5
v_gene: TRBV30
CDR3aa: CAWGDQYNQPQHF
CDR3nt: TGTGCCTGGGGGGACCAGTACAATCAGCCCCAGCATTTT